A single sample is the source of the 11 T cell receptor beta chains below, sequenced in a study of cytomegalovirus exposure and HLA in healthy donors. Primers: 60 Vbeta forward and 13 Jbeta reverse. The method was immunoSEQ multiplex PCR; TCRdb's version includes in-frame clones alone and lacks a portion of them. Of 120,000 or so clones listed, around three quarters are singletons. The specimen was PBMCs. Source of these receptors: a man aged 25-45 years in good health and CMV-seropositive.

The chain is built from TRBV2 and TRBJ2-1; 7 bases map to TRBD1. After removal of 8 bases from V and 5 bases from J, the junction contained 6 bases not matched to a gene. The germline CDR1 and CDR2 sequences are SNHLY and FYNNEI. The CDR3 loop spans 13 amino acids. CDR3 sequence: CASLRDRHNEQFF. The CDR3 nucleotides read TGTGCCAGCCTCCGGGACAGACACAATGAGCAGTTCTTC.

The chain couples TRBV27 to TRBJ2-1; a weak D match, TRBD2 (6 bases). Germline loops: CDR1 MNHEY, CDR2 SMNVEV (reference sequence). This CDR3 region has 13 residues. Trimming removed 4 bases at V and 8 bases at J, with 12 bases between. CDR3 amino acids: CASSSLGGDEQFF. The DNA of the CDR3 is TGTGCCAGCAGTTCCCTGGGGGGAGATGAGCAGTTCTTC.

This clone turned up a few times. The chain has TRBV27 and TRBJ1-1, with no clear D. Per the germline V gene, CDR1 is MNHEY and CDR2 is SMNVEV (reference sequence). The CDR3 is 12 residues long. The V and J ends lost 6 bases and 1 base respectively, with 6 bases between them. This chain's CDR3 is CASRTPNTEAFF. The CDR3 region has the DNA TGTGCCAGCAGGACTCCGAACACTGAAGCTTTCTTT.

The chain couples TRBV27 to TRBJ2-6; D remains unclear. Trimming stripped 7 bases from V and 1 base from J, with 11 bases between. Germline V gives CDR1 MNHEY, CDR2 SMNVEV (reference sequence). This CDR3 has 15 amino acids. The CDR3 region is CASTPGSSGANVLTF. CDR3 sequence (DNA): TGTGCCAGCACCCCCGGGTCGTCTGGGGCCAACGTCCTGACTTTC.

This chain links TRBV10-3 with TRBJ2-1; possibly TRBD1 for D (5 bases). CDR1 and CDR2 from the germline V gene are ENHRY and SYGVKD. The CDR3 totals 15 residues. Trimming removed 0 bases at V and 4 bases at J, with 10 bases between. CDR3: CAISESMGQYNEQFF. Written as DNA, the CDR3 is TGTGCCATCAGTGAGTCGATGGGGCAGTACAATGAGCAGTTCTTC.

This clone was recorded a few times. The chain joins TRBV5-1 to TRBJ2-1; possibly TRBD2 for D (5 bases). Looked up from germline, CDR1 is SGHRS and CDR2 is YFSETQ. Trimming left V 0 bases short and J 3 bases short, with 16 bases between. The CDR3 covers 17 residues. The CDR3 protein is CASSLDVSEGSYNEQFF. The CDR3 DNA sequence: TGCGCCAGCAGCTTGGATGTTTCAGAAGGGAGCTACAATGAGCAGTTCTTC. Supplemented by reference TRBV5-1 and TRBJ2-1, the full variable domain reads KAGVTQTPRYLIKTRGQQVTLSCSPISGHRSVSWYQQTPGQGLQFLFEYFSETQRNKGNFPGRFSGRQFSNSRSEMNVSTLELGDSALYLCASSLDVSEGSYNEQFFGPGTRLTVL.

This clone was observed a few times. The CDR3 spells CASSSLMGEAFYNEQFF. CDR3 sequence (DNA): TGTGCCAGCAGCTCCCTGATGGGAGAGGCGTTCTACAATGAGCAGTTCTTC. The chain couples TRBV7-8 to TRBJ2-1; D may be TRBD2 (5 bases). Germline V gene lookup returns CDR1 SGHVS and CDR2 FQNEAQ. Trimming took off 4 bases at V and 3 bases at J, with 19 bases between the two ends. The CDR3 is 17 amino acids.

This clone was recorded once. The chain has TRBV27 and TRBJ2-7, with 8 positions matching TRBD1. The CDR3 is 15 amino acids. V shed 1 base and J 3 bases; nucleotides not matched to a gene: 5. The germline V gene encodes CDR1 MNHEY and CDR2 SMNVEV (reference sequence). This CDR3 is CASSLFPGTGYEQYF. The CDR3 bases are TGTGCCAGCAGTTTATTCCCCGGGACAGGCTACGAGCAGTACTTC.

The chain uses TRBV6-1 and TRBJ2-5, with a weak D call TRBD1 (5 bases). V lost 6 bases to trimming and J lost 2 bases, with 10 bases between them. From germline, CDR1 is MNHNS and CDR2 SASEGT. The CDR3 extends over 13 amino acids. In DNA, the CDR3 is TGTGCCAGCAGATGGCAGGGACAAGAGACCCAGTACTTC. This translates into CASRWQGQETQYF.

This clone has only one observation. The chain couples TRBV5-1 to TRBJ2-1; D not certain. V was shortened by 4 bases and J by 0 bases, with 14 bases between the two germline ends. This CDR3 is 16 amino acids long. CDR1 is SGHRS, CDR2 YFSETQ, per germline. Here the CDR3 DNA reads TGCGCCAGCAGCCCGGTGGCGGTAAGCTCCTACAATGAGCAGTTCTTC. It encodes CASSPVAVSSYNEQFF.

J is TRBJ1-5 and V is TRBV4-1; TRBD1 aligns across 9 bases. After removal of 2 bases from V and 2 bases from J, the junction contained 4 bases not matched to a gene. This CDR3 contains 16 residues. The germline V gene has CDR1 MGHRA and CDR2 YSYEKL. The CDR3: CASSQLGTGRNQPQHF. DNA for the CDR3: TGCGCCAGCAGCCAACTCGGGACAGGGCGCAATCAGCCCCAGCATTTT.